This record looks at one T cell receptor beta chain sequence and its context. This clone has a single count. No cognate antigen has been identified for it. Base quality data are lacking; no much larger clone is found one base away. The sample belongs to a study of PD-1 blockade in classical Hodgkin lymphoma (dated by TCRdb to about 2020). At the level of the whole study: Nivolumab dosing was 3 mg/kg intravenously every 2 weeks, continuing until either disease progression or unacceptable toxicity. To define a peripheral blood immune signature of response to PD-1 blockade in classical Hodgkin lymphoma, the study combined TCR beta sequencing with CyTOF. Overall study outcomes, separate from this receptor: The study covered only a single clinical trial cohort, and the causes of the repertoire differences, possibly disease activity or prior therapy, were still not defined. A significant rise by C4D1 was seen in CD4+ but not CD8+ TCR diversity (p=0.0027 vs p=0.16), with the rise being most apparent in complete responders (p=0.02). Lower diversity was observed in patients in whom nivolumab was started less than 1 year after ASCT, and these patients were excluded from later analyses so that confounding by immune reconstitution would be avoided. Baseline TCR diversity was reported as lower in newly diagnosed patients than in healthy donors, and lower still in relapsed/refractory patients. Trial patients with a complete response had baseline diversity similar to that of newly diagnosed patients, while partial responders and progressors had significantly lower diversity.

Cut back by 0 bases and 4 bases, the V and J ends lie 8 bases apart. CDR3 length: 13 amino acids, cysteine to phenylalanine. Just the 39-base CDR3 DNA is kept, in frame starting at base 1. The germline V gene yields SGHRS for CDR1 and YFSETQ for CDR2. Genomic DNA was extracted with the Qiagen DNeasy kit from unsorted PBMCs and from negatively selected CD4+ and CD8+ fractions. Amplification of TCR beta CDR3 regions was done by immunoSEQ multiplex PCR with primers that anneal to V and J segments. A synthetic immune receptor repertoire was used to minimize amplification bias, and remaining bias was computationally removed after sequencing. The published analysis was carried out like this. Repertoire diversity was quantified as the Shannon entropy index using custom Python scripts. The unsorted, CD4+ and CD8+ repertoires were each analyzed separately, with the exception of combined analyses, where CD4+ and CD8+ sequences were merged in silico. A clone counted as expanded when the clone's frequency after treatment rose at least 2-fold relative to C1D1, and clones undetected at baseline were given a pseudocount of 0.5. Clones with 0 or 1 copy at C1D1 were defined as singleton clones, while clones with 2 or more copies were defined as non-singleton clones. Clones expanded in unsorted samples were assigned a CD4+, CD8+ or unknown annotation through matching of protein sequences in sorted samples from the same patient. Diversity changes from C1D1 to C4D1 were tested in paired samples using Wilcoxon tests. TCRdb took over this immuneACCESS table, retaining in-frame rearrangements with V and J assigned. Such tables are incomplete; in checked studies, under half of the missing clones stem from an unresolved V gene, and the remainder is unexplained. For V, J and clone size, that table is used; D and trimming come from the DNA. This sample gives 6,000 to 8,000 clones in total; around nine tenths of them show up just once. 1.5% of the sample lies in the top ten.

The time point label, as the study defines it: cycle 4 day 1 (C4D1), after 6 weeks of nivolumab. All trial patients had relapsed after autologous stem cell transplantation, with cohorts A, B and C differing in prior brentuximab vedotin exposure. Using a Miltenyi CD4+ T cell isolation kit, CD4+ T cells were purified from thawed PBMCs through magnetic negative selection. The trial cohort comprised around 60 patients with relapsed/refractory classical Hodgkin lymphoma whose best overall responses were complete response, partial response or progressive disease. Trial patients were treated with single-agent nivolumab in the multi-cohort phase II CheckMate 205 trial. An independent review committee assessed best overall response using the 2007 International Working Group response criteria. Trial PBMCs were obtained immediately prior to nivolumab initiation (C1D1) and on therapy at cycle 2 day 1 and cycle 4 day 1. After peripheral blood was drawn into 8 mL Vacutainer Cell Preparation Tubes, PBMCs were isolated by centrifugation and then cryopreserved. Purified CD4+ and CD8+ fractions were prepared only for cases with an additional available PBMC sample. Magnetically labelled cells were removed on LS columns in a quadroMACS separator, and the flow-through was retained as the purified fraction.

The sample was CD4+ T cells from blood, taken before the fourth cycle of nivolumab. The V and J genes are TRBV5-1 and TRBJ2-7, with no reliable assignment of the D segment. This clonotype originated in a human donor with classical Hodgkin lymphoma. CDR3 reads: CASSLGPGYEQYF. The DNA sequence is as follows: TGCGCCAGCAGCTTGGGGCCAGGTTACGAGCAGTACTTC.